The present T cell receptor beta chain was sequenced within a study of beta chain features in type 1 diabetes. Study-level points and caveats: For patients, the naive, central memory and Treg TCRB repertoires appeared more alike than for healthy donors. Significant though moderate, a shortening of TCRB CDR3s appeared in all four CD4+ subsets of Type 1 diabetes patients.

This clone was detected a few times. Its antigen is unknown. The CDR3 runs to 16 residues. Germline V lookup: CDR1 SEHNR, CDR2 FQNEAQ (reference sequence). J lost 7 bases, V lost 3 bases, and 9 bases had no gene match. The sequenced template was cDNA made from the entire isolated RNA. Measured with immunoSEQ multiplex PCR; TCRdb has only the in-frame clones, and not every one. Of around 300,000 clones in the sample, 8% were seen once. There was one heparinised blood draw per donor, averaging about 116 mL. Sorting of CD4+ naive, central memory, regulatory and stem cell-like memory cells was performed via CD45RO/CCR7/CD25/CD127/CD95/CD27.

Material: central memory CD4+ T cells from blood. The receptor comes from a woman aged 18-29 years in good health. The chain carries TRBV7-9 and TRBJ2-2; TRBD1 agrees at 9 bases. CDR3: CASSLKGQGLGGELFF. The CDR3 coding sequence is TGTGCCAGCAGCTTGAAGGGACAGGGTCTCGGCGGGGAGCTGTTTTTT.